A selection of T cell receptor beta chains follows, all from one sample in a study of T cell responses to AZD1222 COVID-19 vaccine. Profiled with immunoSEQ multiplex PCR; TCRdb holds only in-frame clones, not every one. The data show about 100,000 clones, with 70% to 90% seen just once and more than 3.5% held by the top ten. This sample comprised peripheral blood, obtained on day 0 of MenACWY control vaccination. These receptors were obtained from an adult in good health. The CDR3 runs from the conserved cysteine through the conserved F or W. The D gene is left open where the match is weak. Where a row states a size, it is once, few, many or the class of an expanded clone; other rows omit it.

NA,once,TRBV9,TRBJ2-1,TGTGCCAGCAGCGAGGACTGGGGGTCCTACAATGAGCAGTTCTTC,CASSEDWGSYNEQFF
NA,NA,TRBV4-3,TRBJ1-1,TGCGCCAGCAGCCAAGGGGGGGGACGTTCCGACACTGAAGCTTTCTTT,CASSQGGGRSDTEAFF
NA,NA,TRBV19,TRBJ1-2,TGTGCCACCACCCCCTCCGACAGTTTCTATGGCTACACCTTC,CATTPSDSFYGYTF
NA,NA,TRBV28,TRBJ1-4,TGTGCCAGCGTACAGGGTGATAGTGAAAAACTGTTTTTT,CASVQGDSEKLFF
NA,NA,TRBV29-1,TRBJ1-2,TGCAGCGCTGGCGACAGGAACTATGGCTACACCTTC,CSAGDRNYGYTF
NA,NA,TRBV10-3,TRBJ2-5,TGTGCCACCCGGGGTTGGGGAGAGACCCAGTACTTC,CATRGWGETQYF
NA,NA,TRBV7-9,TRBJ1-6,TGTGCCAGCAGCTTAAATGAGTATTCACCCCTCCACTTT,CASSLNEYSPLHF
TRBD2,NA,TRBV5-8,TRBJ2-5,TGTGCCAGCAGCCCGGGACTAGCGGGGGGAGAGACCCAGTACTTC,CASSPGLAGGETQYF
NA,NA,TRBV28,TRBJ2-3,TGTGCCAGCAGTTTAAGCAGGGTCGCTGATACGCAGTATTTT,CASSLSRVADTQYF
NA,NA,TRBV9,TRBJ2-3,TGTGCCAGCAGCGTAGTTCTCACAGATACGCAGTATTTT,CASSVVLTDTQYF
TRBD1,NA,TRBV10-3,TRBJ2-7,TGTGCCATCAGTGAGAGGTCAGGGGGCCCATACGAGCAGTACTTC,CAISERSGGPYEQYF
NA,NA,TRBV2,TRBJ1-5,TGTGCCAGCAAAAACGATGGGGGAGGTCAGCCCCAGCATTTT,CASKNDGGGQPQHF
TRBD1,NA,TRBV24-1,TRBJ2-1,TGTGCCACCAGTGATTCAGGACAGGGACACGATGAGCAGTTCTTC,CATSDSGQGHDEQFF
NA,once,TRBV9,TRBJ2-7,TGTGCCAGCAGCGAGGGGACTGGGGGCAGGTACGAGCAGTACTTC,CASSEGTGGRYEQYF
NA,NA,TRBV9,TRBJ2-7,TGTGCCAGCAGCGAGACAGGCTACGTCTACGAGCAGTACTTC,CASSETGYVYEQYF
TRBD1,NA,TRBV4-1,TRBJ2-3,TGCGCCAGCAGCCGGGGACAGGGGACGACAGATACGCAGTATTTT,CASSRGQGTTDTQYF
NA,NA,TRBV3-1/TRBV3-2,TRBJ2-2,TGTGCCAGCAGCGTAAACAGGGCCACCGGGGAGCTGTTTTTT,CASSVNRATGELFF
NA,NA,TRBV10-2,TRBJ2-7,TGCGCCAGCAGTTCCATCGTCCCCCGGACCTACGAGCAGTACTTC,CASSSIVPRTYEQYF
NA,NA,TRBV2,TRBJ1-3,TGTGCCAGCAGTGAACAGGGCTCGGCTGGAAACACCATATATTTT,CASSEQGSAGNTIYF
TRBD1,NA,TRBV28,TRBJ1-2,TGTGCCAGCAGTCCCCCCGGGACAGGGGGCTATGGCTACACCTTC,CASSPPGTGGYGYTF
NA,few,TRBV4-1,TRBJ1-5,TGCGCCAGCAGCCAAGGGCAGGCAGACAATCAGCCCCAGCATTTT,CASSQGQADNQPQHF
NA,NA,TRBV3-1/TRBV3-2,TRBJ1-4,TGTGCCAGCAGCCAGGGGGCGGGGGGACTGTTTTTT,CASSQGAGGLFF
NA,NA,TRBV18,TRBJ1-6,TGTGCCAGCTGCCCTGAGGGGGGGCTAGGTTCACCCCTCCACTTT,CASCPEGGLGSPLHF
NA,NA,TRBV6-2/TRBV6-3,TRBJ1-5,TGTGCCAGCAGTTACTCGGGGCACAGCTTCCTCAGCAATCAGCCCCAGCATTTT,CASSYSGHSFLSNQPQHF
NA,NA,TRBV2,TRBJ2-1,TGTGCCAGCAGTGAATTAGGGATGAAGTTCTTC,CASSELGMKFF
NA,NA,TRBV5-6,TRBJ1-2,TGTGCCAGCAGCTATTCACCCATCCTCGGCTACACCTTC,CASSYSPILGYTF
NA,NA,TRBV30,TRBJ1-1,TGTGCCTGGAGACCAACAGACGAAGCTTTCTTT,CAWRPTDEAFF
TRBD2,NA,TRBV18,TRBJ2-1,TGTGCCAGCTCACCAGGATCTAGCGGGACGTACAATGAGCAGTTCTTC,CASSPGSSGTYNEQFF
NA,NA,TRBV6-5,TRBJ2-1,TGTGCCAGCAGCGCATTGGGACACTCTGAGCAGTTCTTC,CASSALGHSEQFF
NA,NA,TRBV7-6,TRBJ1-6,TGTGCCAGCAGCTTGGACAGTGCTAATAATTCACCCCTCCACTTT,CASSLDSANNSPLHF
NA,NA,TRBV18,TRBJ2-2,TGTGCCAGCTCACCATTCGGCGCGAACACCGGGGAGCTGTTTTTT,CASSPFGANTGELFF
NA,NA,TRBV6-2/TRBV6-3,TRBJ1-1,TGTGCCAGCAGTTACTATCGACTGAACACTGAAGCTTTCTTT,CASSYYRLNTEAFF
NA,NA,TRBV30,TRBJ1-1,TGTGCCTGGAGTGTAAATATTGGGATCATGAACACTGAAGCTTTCTTT,CAWSVNIGIMNTEAFF
TRBD1,NA,TRBV27,TRBJ2-7,TGTGCCAGCAGCCGGGACAGGGGGTACGAGCAGTACTTC,CASSRDRGYEQYF
NA,once,TRBV28,TRBJ1-1,TGTGCCAGCACCATTCTCCCCCCGCAAAAGAACACTGAAGCTTTCTTT,CASTILPPQKNTEAFF